This is a list of T cell receptor beta chains from one sample in a study of CXCR3-negative and CXCR3-positive naive CD8 T cells. No DNA is given; TCRdb re-called the 5' RACE reads and lists each CDR3 protein once. The sample table includes some 60,000 distinct CDR3 sequences. Sequencing was carried out using naive CXCR3+ CD8+ T cells from blood. Receptor source: a human donor in good health. Some clones in this sample may be carry-over from other donors' samples. Both conserved end residues are part of each CDR3. Clone size is not always given. Where it is, it says once, few, many or a class for expanded clones.

size: -
J: TRBJ1-6
V: TRBV4-2
CDR3: CASSQDRGNNSPLHF

size: -
J: TRBJ1-4
V: TRBV4-1
CDR3: CASSLLKADREENEKLFF

size: -
J: TRBJ2-7
V: TRBV29-1
CDR3: CSVEGDTDLEQYF

size: -
J: TRBJ2-1
V: TRBV29-1
CDR3: CSVEDTSNEQFF

size: -
J: TRBJ2-1
V: TRBV7-3
CDR3: CASSLGGVNEQFF

size: -
J: TRBJ2-1
V: TRBV11-2
CDR3: CASSLLTSGDNEQFF

size: -
J: TRBJ1-1
V: TRBV19
CDR3: CASSINSGGGTEAFF

size: -
J: TRBJ2-5
V: TRBV29-1
CDR3: CSVEETAATFQETQYF

size: -
J: TRBJ2-4
V: TRBV11-2
CDR3: CASSLVENIQYF

size: -
J: TRBJ2-7
V: TRBV20-1
CDR3: CSARGYMMLAVEQYF

size: -
J: TRBJ2-1
V: TRBV6-2/TRBV6-3
CDR3: CASFRTGSYNEQFF

size: -
J: TRBJ2-1
V: TRBV7-9
CDR3: CASSQTGQVYNEQFF

size: -
J: TRBJ2-7
V: TRBV9
CDR3: CASSPRGQSTYEQYF

size: -
J: TRBJ1-4
V: TRBV10-3
CDR3: CAISETGSRTNEKLFF

size: -
J: TRBJ2-2
V: TRBV29-1
CDR3: CSVQGKPNANTGELFF

size: -
J: TRBJ1-2
V: TRBV6-6
CDR3: CASSYEEYRQPPF

size: -
J: TRBJ2-4
V: TRBV3-1
CDR3: CASSPGSSDRGMHIQYF

size: -
J: TRBJ2-1
V: TRBV7-2
CDR3: CASSSKTSGGEQFF

size: -
J: TRBJ1-4
V: TRBV12-3/TRBV12-4
CDR3: CASSTGQGDEKLFF

size: -
J: TRBJ2-5
V: TRBV5-6
CDR3: CASSVAQVEYQETQYF

size: medium-sized
J: TRBJ2-5
V: TRBV7-6
CDR3: CASSLEAGLGVATQYF

size: -
J: TRBJ2-7
V: TRBV28
CDR3: CASQGQGPFTGAYEQYF

size: -
J: TRBJ1-3
V: TRBV4-3
CDR3: CASSQDGLSGNTIYF

size: -
J: TRBJ2-2
V: TRBV2
CDR3: CASSELAGNTGELFF

size: -
J: TRBJ2-5
V: TRBV29-1
CDR3: CSVVKPGQGFEQETQYF

size: -
J: TRBJ2-7
V: TRBV27
CDR3: CASSLAAGTGPLEQYF

size: -
J: TRBJ2-7
V: TRBV7-8
CDR3: CASRGPGQASYEQYF

size: -
J: TRBJ2-1
V: TRBV6-4
CDR3: CASSDSDGYNEQFF

size: -
J: TRBJ1-2
V: TRBV7-6
CDR3: CASSLERGGYGYTF

size: -
J: TRBJ2-2
V: TRBV14
CDR3: CASSHILAGGPVTGELFF

size: -
J: TRBJ1-5
V: TRBV7-9
CDR3: CASSLDWSGNQPQHF

size: -
J: TRBJ2-7
V: TRBV20-1
CDR3: CSASYGDYEQYF

size: -
J: TRBJ2-2
V: TRBV4-2
CDR3: CASSQEIPTSGGPGELFF

size: -
J: TRBJ2-7
V: TRBV12-3/TRBV12-4
CDR3: CASIESGQPFSYEQYF

size: -
J: TRBJ2-3
V: TRBV7-9
CDR3: CASSLRLAGPMDTQYF

size: -
J: TRBJ2-7
V: TRBV6-6
CDR3: CASTTFYEQYF

size: -
J: TRBJ2-1
V: TRBV24-1
CDR3: CATSDRRGGPAYNEQFF

size: -
J: TRBJ2-7
V: TRBV6-1
CDR3: CASTPGVTRGYSYEQYF

size: -
J: TRBJ2-3
V: TRBV7-8
CDR3: CASSLVAQLAPNTDTQYF

size: -
J: TRBJ1-1
V: TRBV4-1
CDR3: CASSQDLGQQAFF

size: -
J: TRBJ1-1
V: TRBV27
CDR3: CASTSGQGVTEAFF

size: -
J: TRBJ2-1
V: TRBV7-6
CDR3: CASSLATGQNTEQFF

size: -
J: TRBJ1-1
V: TRBV9
CDR3: CASSAQQGLGTEAFF

size: -
J: TRBJ2-1
V: TRBV29-1
CDR3: CSLTGGGGYNEQFF

size: -
J: TRBJ1-2
V: TRBV7-6
CDR3: CASSPQEANYGYTF

size: -
J: TRBJ1-1
V: TRBV29-1
CDR3: CSVVGIVREAFF

size: -
J: TRBJ1-6
V: TRBV6-2/TRBV6-3
CDR3: CASSNGQGSSPLHF

size: -
J: TRBJ2-7
V: TRBV4-3
CDR3: CASSQEGSAVEQYF

size: -
J: TRBJ2-1
V: TRBV12-3/TRBV12-4
CDR3: CASSPRKGNNEQFF

size: -
J: TRBJ1-1
V: TRBV6-6
CDR3: CASSVGVEAFF

size: -
J: TRBJ2-3
V: TRBV6-1
CDR3: CASSGRTDTQYF

size: -
J: TRBJ2-2
V: TRBV6-4
CDR3: CASSDSRHRVTGELFF

size: -
J: TRBJ1-5
V: TRBV9
CDR3: CASSVVSQGNQPQHF

size: -
J: TRBJ2-2
V: TRBV19
CDR3: CASKTGGGTGELFF